The clone carrying this T cell receptor beta chain was observed a handful of times. Its specificity is unknown. Via MiXCR, TCRdb re-called the 5' RACE reads, giving one row per CDR3 protein. The sample includes about 42,000 distinct CDR3 sequences, 30% of them seen just once. V shed 5 bases and J shed 5 bases, with 16 bases lying between them. CDR1 SGHRS and CDR2 YFSETQ come from the germline V gene. The CDR3 is made up of 15 amino acids. The memory fraction was CD4+CD45RO+CD25- cells. Study-level results: Tumor-infiltrating Treg TCR alpha and beta sequences overlapped most with tumor naive CD4+ T cells, then blood naive.

Input material: tumor-infiltrating memory CD4+ T cells sorted from the breast tumor. Subset denoted: memory CD4+ T cells, CD4+CD45RO+CD25-. The rearrangement links TRBV5-1 to TRBJ1-4; D is possibly TRBD1 (6 bases). This sequence was found in a female donor with breast cancer. The CDR3 loop is CASSLQGQWNEKLFF. The CDR3 nucleotides read TGCGCCAGCAGTTTACAAGGACAGTGGAATGAAAAACTGTTTTTT.